The source of this T cell receptor (beta chain) is a study of radiotherapy plus CTLA-4 blockade in lung cancer (dated by TCRdb to 2016 to 2019). With respect to the entire study: Objective responses were observed in 18% of enrolled patients, and disease control was achieved in approximately 32%. What the authors observed across the whole study: The strongest predictors of response, as reported, were early dynamic changes in blood T cell clones along with a rise in serum interferon-beta after radiation. TCR clones derived from tumors expanded in peripheral blood after treatment with radiotherapy and ipilimumab.

To note about this clone: Its antigen is unknown. One junction end does not reproduce the germline sequence, and a read error may be involved.

The library came from the immunoSEQ multiplex PCR assay. TCRdb obtained this table from immuneACCESS and retained in-frame rearrangements with V and J assigned. These tables miss some clones; where compared with another copy, unresolved V genes account for less than half of the shortfall, and the remainder is unexplained. For this sample the table gives some 51,000 clones, of which roughly 83% were detected only once. The top ten clonotypes cover 8.5% of the sample. The CDR3 goes from the cysteine to the phenylalanine over 15 residues. The retained sequence is limited to the CDR3, 45 bases, with the frame set at the first base. The CDR1 and CDR2 encoded by the germline V gene are SGHRS and YFSETQ. The study evaluated CTLA-4 blockade (ipilimumab) given together with focal radiation therapy in patients who had chemo-refractory metastatic non-small-cell lung cancer.

Recombination linked TRBV5-1 to TRBJ1-4; confidence is insufficient to name the D gene. This specimen consisted of peripheral blood, obtained from a patient treated with radiotherapy plus ipilimumab. The receptor was derived from a human donor with non-small cell lung cancer who had a complete response to radiotherapy plus ipilimumab. The sequenced DNA: TGCGCCAGCAGTTTGGACGGGGTGAACGATGAAAAACTGTTTTTT. Translated, it reads CASSLDGVNDEKLFF.